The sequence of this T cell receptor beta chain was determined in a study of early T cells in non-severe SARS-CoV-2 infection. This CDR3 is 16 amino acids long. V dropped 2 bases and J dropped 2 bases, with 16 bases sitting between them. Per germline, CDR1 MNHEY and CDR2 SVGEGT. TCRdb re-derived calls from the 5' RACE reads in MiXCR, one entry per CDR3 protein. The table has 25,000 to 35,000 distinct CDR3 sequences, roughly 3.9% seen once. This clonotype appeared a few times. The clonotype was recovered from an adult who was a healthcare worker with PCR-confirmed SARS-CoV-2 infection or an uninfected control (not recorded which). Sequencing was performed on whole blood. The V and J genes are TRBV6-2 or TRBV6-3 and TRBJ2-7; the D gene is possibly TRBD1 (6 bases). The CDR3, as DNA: TGTGCCAGCAGTTACCGTTTAATCGACAGGACCTACGAGCAGTACTTC. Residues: CASSYRLIDRTYEQYF.